This paragraph covers one T cell receptor (beta chain) sequence. This CDR3 has 15 residues. Germline V gene sequence: CDR1 SGHVS, CDR2 FQNEAQ. Trimming took 5 bases from V and 6 from J; bases not matched to a gene: 12. This sample was taken from a study of cytomegalovirus exposure and HLA in healthy donors. The primer mix had 60 Vbeta and 13 Jbeta primers. Original processing methods: Some 10 million shared chains were among the roughly 78 million unique TCR beta chains that a later analysis counted. Profiling relied on immunoSEQ multiplex PCR, and the TCRdb table lists in-frame clones only, not all of them. D and trimming come from the DNA, and the V and J calls and clone size come from that table. This repertoire includes 90,000 to 150,000 clones.

The sample comprised PBMCs. V usage is TRBV7-8 and J usage is TRBJ1-2; 7 bases match TRBD1. The sequence came from a man aged 18 to 29 in good health and CMV-seronegative. The DNA for the CDR3 is TGTGCCAGCAGCCGTCTCACAGGGGAATCAAATGGCTACACCTTC. Translated: CASSRLTGESNGYTF.